This T cell receptor (beta chain) was identified in a study of cytomegalovirus exposure and HLA in healthy donors. The PCR contained 60 Vbeta and 13 Jbeta primers. The data were produced by immunoSEQ multiplex PCR, yet TCRdb's version contains in-frame clones alone and is incomplete. The sample lists about 120,000 clones; 60% to 85% were seen once. J was trimmed by 0 bases and V by 0 bases; bases with no gene match: 2. CDR1 SGHNT and CDR2 YYREEE come from the germline V gene (reference sequence). This CDR3 has 16 residues. Notes on this clone: Its antigen is not known.

Study outcomes and limitations: Three of the chains that were CMV-associated were confirmed in vitro to be specific for CMV antigens. Despite most TCR sequences being rare, some public TCRs occurred in many donors. According to a later analysis, donors in an Asian-associated ancestry cluster reportedly had fewer N-insertions than the 666-donor mean.

Sequenced: PBMCs. The J gene is TRBJ1-1, the V gene TRBV5-4; 10 bases agree with TRBD1. The source is a human donor in good health. CDR3 sequence (DNA): TGTGCCAGCAGCTTGGCGGGACAGGGGATGAACACTGAAGCTTTCTTT. This gives the protein CASSLAGQGMNTEAFF.